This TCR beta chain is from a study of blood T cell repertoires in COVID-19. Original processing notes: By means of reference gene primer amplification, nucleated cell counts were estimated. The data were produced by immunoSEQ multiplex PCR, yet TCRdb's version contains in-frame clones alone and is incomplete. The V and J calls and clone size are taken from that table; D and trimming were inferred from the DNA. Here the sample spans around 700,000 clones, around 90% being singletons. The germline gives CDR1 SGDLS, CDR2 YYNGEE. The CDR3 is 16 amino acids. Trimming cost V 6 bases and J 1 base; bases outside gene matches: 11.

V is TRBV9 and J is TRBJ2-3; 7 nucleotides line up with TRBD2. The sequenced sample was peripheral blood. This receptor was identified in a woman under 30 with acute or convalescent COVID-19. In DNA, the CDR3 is TGTGCCAGCACCAGTGGGGGGGATAGCGGCACAGATACGCAGTATTTT. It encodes CASTSGGDSGTDTQYF.